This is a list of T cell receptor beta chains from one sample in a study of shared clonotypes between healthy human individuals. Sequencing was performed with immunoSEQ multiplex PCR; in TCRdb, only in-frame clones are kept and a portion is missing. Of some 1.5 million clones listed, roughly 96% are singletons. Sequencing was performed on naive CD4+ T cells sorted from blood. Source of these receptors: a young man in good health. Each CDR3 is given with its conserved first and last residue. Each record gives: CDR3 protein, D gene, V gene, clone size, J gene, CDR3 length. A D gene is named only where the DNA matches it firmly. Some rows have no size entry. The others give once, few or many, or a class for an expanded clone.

CDR3: CAWSVYGRAYNEQFF
D: TRBD2
V: TRBV30
size: -
J: TRBJ2-1
length: 15

CDR3: CAYPGLAGDFPAKNIQYF
D: TRBD2
V: TRBV30
size: once
J: TRBJ2-4
length: 18

CDR3: CASSFAGSSYNEQFF
D: -
V: TRBV7-3
size: -
J: TRBJ2-1
length: 15

CDR3: CASSYDRDTEAFF
D: TRBD1
V: TRBV7-3
size: -
J: TRBJ1-1
length: 13

CDR3: CAISENSYSGNTIYF
D: -
V: TRBV10-3
size: once
J: TRBJ1-3
length: 15

CDR3: CASSGRRQKASYEQYF
D: -
V: TRBV6-1
size: -
J: TRBJ2-7
length: 16

CDR3: CATSRDSLSWYEQFF
D: -
V: TRBV15
size: once
J: TRBJ2-1
length: 15

CDR3: CASSFRDQHNEQFF
D: -
V: TRBV5-1
size: -
J: TRBJ2-1
length: 14

CDR3: CAWSVGWNTEAFF
D: -
V: TRBV30
size: -
J: TRBJ1-1
length: 13

CDR3: CASSTGLAGVYEQYF
D: TRBD2
V: TRBV5-1
size: -
J: TRBJ2-7
length: 15

CDR3: CAGAEAGAHRTGELFF
D: -
V: TRBV28
size: once
J: TRBJ2-2
length: 16

CDR3: CASSLSGRSSGELFF
D: TRBD2
V: TRBV5-4
size: once
J: TRBJ2-2
length: 15

CDR3: CASSGGSSYNEQFF
D: -
V: TRBV6-6
size: -
J: TRBJ2-1
length: 14

CDR3: CASSLGAGDGYTF
D: -
V: TRBV5-1
size: once
J: TRBJ1-2
length: 13

CDR3: CASSLVQENEQFF
D: -
V: TRBV5-4
size: -
J: TRBJ2-1
length: 13

CDR3: CASSGTSGNTQYF
D: TRBD2
V: TRBV5-1
size: -
J: TRBJ2-3
length: 13

CDR3: CASSPATGRGGGTEAFF
D: TRBD1
V: TRBV18
size: -
J: TRBJ1-1
length: 17

CDR3: CASSQYPSTDTQYF
D: -
V: TRBV7-3
size: -
J: TRBJ2-3
length: 14

CDR3: CASSPSGSTDTQYF
D: -
V: TRBV18
size: -
J: TRBJ2-3
length: 14

CDR3: CASSPREGPQPQHF
D: -
V: TRBV4-2
size: -
J: TRBJ1-5
length: 14

CDR3: CASSATPGSNFGNTIYF
D: -
V: TRBV25-1
size: -
J: TRBJ1-3
length: 17

CDR3: CASMLFTVYGYTF
D: -
V: TRBV6-1
size: -
J: TRBJ1-2
length: 13

CDR3: CASSWGSTEAFF
D: -
V: TRBV5-5
size: few
J: TRBJ1-1
length: 12

CDR3: CASSLHRMNTEAFF
D: -
V: TRBV28
size: -
J: TRBJ1-1
length: 14

CDR3: CASSLAGSTYNEQFF
D: -
V: TRBV7-2
size: -
J: TRBJ2-1
length: 15

CDR3: CASSSGYGDEQFF
D: -
V: TRBV19
size: -
J: TRBJ2-1
length: 13

CDR3: CATTGGLQETQYF
D: TRBD1
V: TRBV10-3
size: -
J: TRBJ2-5
length: 13

CDR3: CASSLAGGPLQYF
D: TRBD2
V: TRBV5-4
size: once
J: TRBJ2-7
length: 13

CDR3: CASSLSPGGGTDTQYF
D: TRBD1
V: TRBV7-3
size: -
J: TRBJ2-3
length: 16

CDR3: CASSYSGSGWGEQFF
D: -
V: TRBV6-5
size: -
J: TRBJ2-1
length: 15

CDR3: CSVETTGTSGYEQYF
D: TRBD2
V: TRBV29-1
size: -
J: TRBJ2-7
length: 15

CDR3: CASSLGRDFSYNEQFF
D: -
V: TRBV5-1
size: -
J: TRBJ2-1
length: 16

CDR3: CASSLTGGEHTEAFF
D: TRBD1
V: TRBV18
size: -
J: TRBJ1-1
length: 15

CDR3: CASSSARAFDYTF
D: -
V: TRBV28
size: -
J: TRBJ1-2
length: 13

CDR3: CASSDGPLNEQYF
D: -
V: TRBV6-4
size: -
J: TRBJ2-7
length: 13

CDR3: CASSKDRGQPYTEAFF
D: -
V: TRBV21-1
size: -
J: TRBJ1-1
length: 16

CDR3: CASSQGVTFRSYEQYF
D: -
V: TRBV4-3
size: once
J: TRBJ2-7
length: 16

CDR3: CARGAAYEQYF
D: -
V: TRBV2
size: -
J: TRBJ2-7
length: 11

CDR3: CASSLSRGQPQHF
D: -
V: TRBV5-1
size: once
J: TRBJ1-5
length: 13

CDR3: CASSRGVGSYEQYF
D: -
V: TRBV6-5
size: -
J: TRBJ2-7
length: 14

CDR3: CASSFGGGYGYTF
D: -
V: TRBV7-9
size: -
J: TRBJ1-2
length: 13

CDR3: CASSLGDRGNQPQHF
D: TRBD1
V: TRBV5-8
size: -
J: TRBJ1-5
length: 15

CDR3: CASSLTNVAGALYEQYF
D: TRBD2
V: TRBV7-2
size: -
J: TRBJ2-7
length: 17